This T cell receptor (beta chain) stems from a study of shared clonotypes between healthy human individuals. Sequencing was performed with immunoSEQ multiplex PCR; in TCRdb, only in-frame clones are kept and a portion is missing. The sample records around 1.5 million clones, 95% to 99% being singletons. The length of the CDR3 is 13 residues. Germline V lookup: CDR1 SGHVS, CDR2 FNYEAQ. Trimming at V came to 3 bases and at J to 4 bases, leaving 1 base not matched to a gene. The receptor's source is a man aged 30 to 39 in good health. The sequenced material came from naive CD4+ T cells sorted from blood. The subset here: CD45RA+ positively selected. V gene TRBV7-6 combines with J gene TRBJ1-1; 8 positions agree with TRBD1. CDR3 nucleotides: TGTGCCAGCAGCTTTACAGGGGGCACTGAAGCTTTCTTT. It yields the protein CASSFTGGTEAFF. Using reference TRBV7-6 and TRBJ1-1 for the parts outside the CDR3, the full variable domain is GAGVSQSPRYKVTKRGQDVALRCDPISGHVSLYWYRQALGQGPEFLTYFNYEAQQDKSGLPNDRFSAERPEGSISTLTIQRTEQRDSAMYRCASSFTGGTEAFFGQGTRLTVV.